What follows describes a single TCR beta chain. The antigen is undetermined. As every portion of the isolated RNA was reverse transcribed, the sequencing read expressed TCRB transcripts. Generated by immunoSEQ multiplex PCR, the TCRdb table keeps only in-frame clones and is missing some. The table shows around 250,000 clones, with roughly an eighth occurring only once. The sample is drawn from a study of beta chain features in type 1 diabetes. Study-wide results and limits: Shorter TCRB CDR3s, moderately but significantly so, were found in Type 1 diabetes patients in all four CD4+ subsets.

The sample comprised naive CD4+ T cells from blood. This receptor was taken from a man aged 25 to 45 with type 1 diabetes.

CDR3 amino acids: CASSTLGTGDTDTQYF. CDR3 in DNA: TGTGCCAGCAGCACCCTTGGGACAGGAGACACAGATACGCAGTATTTT. V gene TRBV5-5 combines with J gene TRBJ2-3, with 8 bases that match TRBD1. V was pared by 4 bases and J by 2 bases, with 9 bases of the junction left unmatched. Germline V gene sequence: CDR1 SGHKS, CDR2 YYEKEE (reference sequence). The CDR3 extends over 16 amino acids.